These 2 T cell receptor beta chains share one sample of origin, sequenced in a study of cytomegalovirus exposure and HLA in healthy donors. Use of 60 Vbeta and 13 Jbeta primers characterized the PCR. Using immunoSEQ multiplex PCR, the repertoire was profiled, and TCRdb retains in-frame clones only, with some absent. The data hold roughly 110,000 clones, with approximately 70% observed a single time. Sequencing was done on a sample of PBMCs. The receptors come from a woman aged 30 to 39 in good health and CMV-seronegative.

The gene calls are TRBV5-1 and TRBJ2-2; 7 bases align to TRBD1. The V gene end was trimmed by 2 bases and the J gene end by 5 bases; junction bases not matched to a gene: 6. Looked up from germline, CDR1 is SGHRS and CDR2 is YFSETQ. This CDR3 is built from 15 residues. The DNA for the CDR3 is TGCGCCAGCAGCTTTCGACAGGGTTGGACCGGGGAGCTGTTTTTT. It codes for CASSFRQGWTGELFF.

This clone appeared once. The chain is built from TRBV19 and TRBJ1-5; perhaps TRBD1 as D (6 bases). V was trimmed by 5 bases and J by 3 bases, leaving 14 bases between them. Germline V lookup: CDR1 LNHDA, CDR2 SQIVND (reference sequence). The CDR3 has 15 residues. CDR3 sequence reads: CASSPQGQSNQPQHF. In nucleotides, the CDR3 is TGTGCCAGTAGTCCCCAAGGACAGTCCAATCAGCCCCAGCATTTT.